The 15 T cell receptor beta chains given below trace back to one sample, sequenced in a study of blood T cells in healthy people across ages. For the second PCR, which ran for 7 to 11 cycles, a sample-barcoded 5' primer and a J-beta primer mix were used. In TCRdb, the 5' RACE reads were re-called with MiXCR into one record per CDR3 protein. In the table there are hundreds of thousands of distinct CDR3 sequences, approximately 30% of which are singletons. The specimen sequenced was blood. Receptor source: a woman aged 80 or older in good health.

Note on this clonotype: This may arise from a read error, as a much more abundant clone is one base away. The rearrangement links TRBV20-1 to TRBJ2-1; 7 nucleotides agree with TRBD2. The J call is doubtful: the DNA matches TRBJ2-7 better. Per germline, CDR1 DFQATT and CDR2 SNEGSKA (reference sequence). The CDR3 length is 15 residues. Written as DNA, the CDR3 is TGCAGTGCTAGAGACCCTGGCAGGGAGGGCAATGAGCAGTACTTC. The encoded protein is CSARDPGREGNEQYF.

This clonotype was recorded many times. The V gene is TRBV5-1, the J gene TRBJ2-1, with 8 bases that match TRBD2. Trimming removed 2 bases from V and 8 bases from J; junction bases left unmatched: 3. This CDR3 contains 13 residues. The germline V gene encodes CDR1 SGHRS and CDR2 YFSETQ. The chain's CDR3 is CASSFYGGDEQFF. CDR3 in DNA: TGCGCCAGCAGCTTTTACGGGGGGGATGAGCAGTTCTTC.

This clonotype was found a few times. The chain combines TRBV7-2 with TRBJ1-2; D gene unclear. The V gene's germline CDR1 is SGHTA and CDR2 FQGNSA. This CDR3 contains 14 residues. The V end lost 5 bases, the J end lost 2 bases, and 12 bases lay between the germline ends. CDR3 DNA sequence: TGTGCCAGCAGCCAATCGACTGGGAACTATGGCTACACCTTC. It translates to CASSQSTGNYGYTF.

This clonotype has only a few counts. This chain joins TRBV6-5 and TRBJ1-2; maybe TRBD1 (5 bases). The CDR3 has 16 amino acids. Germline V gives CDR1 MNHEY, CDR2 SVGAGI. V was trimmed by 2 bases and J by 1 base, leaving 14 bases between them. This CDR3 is CASSYIKGTVNYGYTF. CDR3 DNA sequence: TGTGCCAGCAGTTACATCAAAGGGACGGTTAACTATGGCTACACCTTC.

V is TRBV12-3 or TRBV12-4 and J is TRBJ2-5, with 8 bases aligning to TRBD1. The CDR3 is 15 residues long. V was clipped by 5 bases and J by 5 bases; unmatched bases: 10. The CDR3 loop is CASSINRGFIETQYF. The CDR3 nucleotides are TGTGCCAGCAGTATTAACAGGGGGTTTATCGAGACCCAGTACTTC.

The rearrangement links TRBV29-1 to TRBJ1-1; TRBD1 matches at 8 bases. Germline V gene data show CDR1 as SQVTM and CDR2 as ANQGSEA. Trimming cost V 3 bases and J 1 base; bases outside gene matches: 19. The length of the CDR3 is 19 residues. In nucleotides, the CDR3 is TGCAGCGTTGAGACTCTCCAGGGGGCCCTGGGGGTTTGGAACACTGAAGCTTTCTTT. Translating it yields CSVETLQGALGVWNTEAFF.

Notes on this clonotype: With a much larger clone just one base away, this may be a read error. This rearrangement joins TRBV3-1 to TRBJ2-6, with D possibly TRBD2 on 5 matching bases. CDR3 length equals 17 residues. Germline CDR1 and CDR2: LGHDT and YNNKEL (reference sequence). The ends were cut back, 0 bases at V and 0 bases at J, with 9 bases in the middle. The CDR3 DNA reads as TGTGCCAGCAGCCAAGACGGACTGGGCTCTGGGGCCAACGTCCTGACTTTC. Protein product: CASSQDGLGSGANVLTF. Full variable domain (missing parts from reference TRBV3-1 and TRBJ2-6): DTAVSQTPKYLVTQMGNDKSIKCEQNLGHDTMYWYKQDSKKFLKIMFSYNNKELIINETVPNRFSPKSPDKAHLNLHINSLELGDSAVYFCASSQDGLGSGANVLTFGAGSRLTVL.

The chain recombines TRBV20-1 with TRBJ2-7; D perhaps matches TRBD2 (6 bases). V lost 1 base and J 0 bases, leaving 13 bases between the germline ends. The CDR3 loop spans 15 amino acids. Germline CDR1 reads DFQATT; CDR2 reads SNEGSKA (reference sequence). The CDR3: CSARVADLSSYEQYF. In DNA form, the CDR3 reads TGCAGTGCTAGAGTAGCGGACCTTAGCTCCTACGAGCAGTACTTC.

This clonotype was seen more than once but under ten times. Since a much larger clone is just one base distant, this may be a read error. The CDR3 DNA reads TGTGCCAGCAGTGAAAACCCAAGACAGGGGCGGAGGGAGCAGTACTTC. Amino acids: CASSENPRQGRREQYF. The J gene is TRBJ2-7, the V gene TRBV6-1; 8 bases are a match to TRBD1. The CDR3 runs to 16 residues. J gave up 7 bases and V 2 bases, and 13 bases lay outside the gene matches. Germline loops: CDR1 MNHNS, CDR2 SASEGT.

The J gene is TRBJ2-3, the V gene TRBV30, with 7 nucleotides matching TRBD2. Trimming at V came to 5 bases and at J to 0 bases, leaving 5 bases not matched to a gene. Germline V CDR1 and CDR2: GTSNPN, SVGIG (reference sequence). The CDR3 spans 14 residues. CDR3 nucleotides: TGTGCCTGGGGGGAGGGAACTAGCACAGATACGCAGTATTTT. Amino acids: CAWGEGTSTDTQYF.

This chain's CDR3 is CASLQGGASYNEQFF. The CDR3 DNA is TGTGCCAGCCTTCAGGGAGGGGCTTCCTACAATGAGCAGTTCTTC. The V gene is TRBV6-2 or TRBV6-3, the J gene TRBJ2-1, with 7 bases that match TRBD2. Germline CDR1 MNHEY, CDR2 SVGEGT. The V and J ends lost 8 bases and 1 base, in that order; junction bases with no gene match: 8. This CDR3 region has 15 residues.

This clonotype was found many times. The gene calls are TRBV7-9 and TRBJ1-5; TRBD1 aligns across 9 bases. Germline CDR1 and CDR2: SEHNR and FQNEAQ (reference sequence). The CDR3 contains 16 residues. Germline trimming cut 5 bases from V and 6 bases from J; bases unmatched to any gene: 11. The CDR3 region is CASSPQGTGQSQPQHF. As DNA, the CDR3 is TGTGCCAGCAGCCCCCAAGGGACAGGGCAGAGTCAGCCCCAGCATTTT. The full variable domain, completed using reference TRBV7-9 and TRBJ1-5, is DTGVSQNPRHKITKRGQNVTFRCDPISEHNRLYWYRQTLGQGPEFLTYFQNEAQLEKSRLLSDRFSAERPKGSFSTLEIQRTEQGDSAMYLCASSPQGTGQSQPQHFGDGTRLSIL.

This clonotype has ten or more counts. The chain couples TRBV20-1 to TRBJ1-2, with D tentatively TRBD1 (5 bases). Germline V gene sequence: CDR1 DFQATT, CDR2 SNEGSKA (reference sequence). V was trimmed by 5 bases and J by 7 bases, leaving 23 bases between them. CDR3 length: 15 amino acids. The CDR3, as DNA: TGCAGTGCTGCGTCACCCGGGACGCTGGGCGGTGGCTACACCTTC. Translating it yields CSAASPGTLGGGYTF.

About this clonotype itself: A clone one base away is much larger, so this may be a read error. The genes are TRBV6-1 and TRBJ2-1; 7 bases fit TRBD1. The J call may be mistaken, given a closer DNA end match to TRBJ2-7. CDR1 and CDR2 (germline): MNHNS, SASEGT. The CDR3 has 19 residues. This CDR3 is CASRVTILGGASSYNEQYF. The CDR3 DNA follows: TGTGCCAGCAGGGTTACGATTTTAGGGGGCGCTAGCTCCTACAATGAGCAGTACTTC.

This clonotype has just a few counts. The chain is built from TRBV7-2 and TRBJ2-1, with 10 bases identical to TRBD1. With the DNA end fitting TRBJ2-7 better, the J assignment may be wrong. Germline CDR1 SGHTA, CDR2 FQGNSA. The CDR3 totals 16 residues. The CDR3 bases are TGTGCCAGCAGCTCTTTACCGGGACAGGGGAGGAATGAGCAGTACTTC. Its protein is CASSSLPGQGRNEQYF.